These T cell receptor beta chains were read from a single sample in a study of shared clonotypes between healthy human individuals. The assay was immunoSEQ multiplex PCR, and TCRdb's table has in-frame clones only and misses some. Of roughly 1.5 million clones listed, 98% are singletons. Sequencing input: naive CD4+ T cells sorted from blood. These receptors came from a man between 25 and 39 years old in good health. Both conserved end residues are part of each CDR3.

TRBJ2-7	TRBV2	CASSRDNSYEQYF
TRBJ2-7	TRBV28	CASSPPRTSGSPQYF
TRBJ2-1	TRBV18	CASSPGTSFLYEQFF
TRBJ2-4	TRBV19	CASSIFKSGGRHIQYF
TRBJ2-3	TRBV28	CASPGRDSSSTDTQYF
TRBJ2-2	TRBV7-2	CASSPEAGGTGELFF
TRBJ2-7	TRBV28	CASTVPGTGGSYEQYF
TRBJ2-1	TRBV10-2	CASSESGRLDEQFF
TRBJ1-1	TRBV6-4	CASRRTGYSTEAFF
TRBJ2-7	TRBV7-9	CASSTRRSSPEYF
TRBJ2-1	TRBV19	CASSTPGLPPGVGEQFF
TRBJ1-5	TRBV14	CASSLAGSRPQHF
TRBJ1-4	TRBV19	CASSITSLNEKLFF
TRBJ2-5	TRBV11-3	CASSLEGAGTQYF
TRBJ2-7	TRBV5-4	CASSLGDGAYEQYF
TRBJ2-7	TRBV9	CASSANTGTDLSYEQYF
TRBJ2-5	TRBV30	CAWRNEDETQYF
TRBJ2-7	TRBV5-5	CASSPQPTSSVHEQYF
TRBJ2-5	TRBV18	CASSTSEAQTQYF
TRBJ2-3	TRBV5-4	CASSTRRSTDTQYF
TRBJ1-2	TRBV6-4	CASSDEMTGRYGYTF
TRBJ2-3	TRBV2	CASSDGGAGTDTQYF